A single sample is the source of the 5 T cell receptor beta chains below, sequenced in a study of shared clonotypes between healthy human individuals. Profiled with immunoSEQ multiplex PCR; TCRdb holds only in-frame clones, not every one. Found here are about 450,000 clones, 70% to 80% of them singletons; the top ten hold about 13%. Sequencing was carried out using PBMCs. The receptors were sampled from a woman aged 40 to 49 in good health. Some clones in this sample may be carry-over from other donors' samples.

This chain joins TRBV5-1 and TRBJ2-1; 14 bases line up with TRBD2. The CDR3 contains 16 residues. The V segment lost 4 bases and the J segment 8 bases; nucleotides outside the gene matches: 8. Per germline, CDR1 SGHRS and CDR2 YFSETQ. This CDR3 reads CASSRGLAGDVDEQFF. DNA for the CDR3: TGCGCCAGCAGCAGGGGACTAGCGGGAGATGTCGATGAGCAGTTCTTC. Filled out from reference TRBV5-1 and TRBJ2-1, the complete variable domain reads KAGVTQTPRYLIKTRGQQVTLSCSPISGHRSVSWYQQTPGQGLQFLFEYFSETQRNKGNFPGRFSGRQFSNSRSEMNVSTLELGDSALYLCASSRGLAGDVDEQFFGPGTRLTVL.

The CDR3 DNA is TGTGCCAGCAGCCAACGCTCCAGGGTAGTCACAGATACGCAGTATTTT. Protein product: CASSQRSRVVTDTQYF. The chain links TRBV4-2 to TRBJ2-3; the D gene is possibly TRBD1 (5 bases). Germline V gene lookup returns CDR1 LGHNA and CDR2 YNFKEQ. Trimming took off 2 bases at V and 2 bases at J, with 14 bases between the two ends. The CDR3 is made up of 16 amino acids.

This chain uses TRBV6-1 with TRBJ2-2; TRBD1 agrees at 7 bases. Germline V gives CDR1 MNHNS, CDR2 SASEGT. This CDR3 has 15 residues. Germline trimming cut 6 bases from V and 8 bases from J; bases unmatched to any gene: 12. CDR3 coding DNA: TGTGCCAGCAGATTCGGGACAGCCTCCCAGGGGGAGCTGTTTTTT. Protein sequence: CASRFGTASQGELFF.

This chain links TRBV18 with TRBJ2-3; a possible D gene is TRBD2 (6 bases). Per the germline V gene, CDR1 is KGHSH and CDR2 is LQKENI. The V end lost 6 bases, the J end lost 0 bases, and 13 bases lay between the germline ends. This CDR3 contains 15 residues. CDR3 sequence (DNA): TGTGCCAGCTCTTCCAGCGGGCTTAGCACAGATACGCAGTATTTT. Its translation is CASSSSGLSTDTQYF.

Comments on this clone: The junction does not match germline at one end; this may be a read error. This chain uses TRBV7-7 with TRBJ2-5; perhaps TRBD1 as D (6 bases). The CDR3 loop spans 15 amino acids. Germline V gives CDR1 SSHAT, CDR2 FNYEAQ (reference sequence). CDR3 nucleotide sequence: TGTGCTAGCAGCGAGGGCCAGGGGCCGAGAGAGACCCAGTACTTC. Translation gives CASSEGQGPRETQYF.